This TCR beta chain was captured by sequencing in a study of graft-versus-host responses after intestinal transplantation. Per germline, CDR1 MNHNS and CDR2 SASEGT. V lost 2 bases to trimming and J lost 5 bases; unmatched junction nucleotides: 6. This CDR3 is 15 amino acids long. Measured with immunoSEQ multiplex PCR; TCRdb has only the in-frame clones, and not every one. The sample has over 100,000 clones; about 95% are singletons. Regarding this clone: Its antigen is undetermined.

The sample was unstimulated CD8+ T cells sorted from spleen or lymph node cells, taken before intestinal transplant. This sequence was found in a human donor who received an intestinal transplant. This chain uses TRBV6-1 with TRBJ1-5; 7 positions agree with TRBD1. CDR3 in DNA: TGTGCCAGCAGTGAATCCAGGGGGTCCTATCAGCCCCAGCATTTT. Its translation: CASSESRGSYQPQHF.